The 27 T cell receptor beta chains below come from one sample, sequenced in a study of blood T cell repertoires in COVID-19. Using immunoSEQ multiplex PCR, the repertoire was profiled, and TCRdb retains in-frame clones only, with some absent. This table holds about 130,000 clones, less than 90% found once. The material sequenced was PBMCs or T cells enriched from blood (not recorded which). Receptors were obtained from a man aged 30 to 39 who had recovered from COVID-19.

This clone was seen at least ten times. This rearrangement joins TRBV7-3 to TRBJ2-7; a weak D match, TRBD2 (6 bases). Germline V gives CDR1 SGHTA, CDR2 FQGTGA. Deletions cut 5 bases from V and 3 bases from J, with 11 bases between. The CDR3 extends over 13 amino acids. The CDR3 coding sequence is TGTGCCAGCAGCACAGGACTAAACTACGAGCAGTACTTC. This gives the protein CASSTGLNYEQYF. Variable domain in full (rest from reference TRBV7-3 and TRBJ2-7): GAGVSQTPSNKVTEKGKYVELRCDPISGHTALYWYRQSLGQGPEFLIYFQGTGAADDSGLPNDRFFAVRPEGSVSTLKIQRTERGDSAVYLCASSTGLNYEQYFGPGTRLTVT.

V and J are TRBV12-3 or TRBV12-4 and TRBJ2-1, with D maybe TRBD2 (7 bases). There are 13 residues in the CDR3. Between the trimmed V and J ends, which lost 4 bases and 8 bases, there was a span of 12 bases. The CDR3 region has the DNA TGTGCCAGCAGTTGGGAGGGGGAGGATGAGCAGTTCTTC. It translates to CASSWEGEDEQFF.

The chain joins TRBV9 to TRBJ2-3; maybe TRBD2 (10 bases). The CDR3 is 22 amino acids. With 3 bases removed from V and 0 bases from J, the gap between germline ends came to 32 bases. Germline V CDR1 and CDR2: SGDLS, YYNGEE. The DNA for the CDR3 is TGTGCCAGCAGCGCGAAACAGGGGGCTGGGCTAGCGGGAGACCAAAGCACAGATACGCAGTATTTT. Translation gives CASSAKQGAGLAGDQSTDTQYF.

As DNA, the CDR3 is TGCGCCAGCAGCTCTTCCGGGACAGTGAACACTGAAGCTTTCTTT. It translates to CASSSSGTVNTEAFF. The chain has TRBV5-1 and TRBJ1-1; 7 bases agree with TRBD1. Germline trimming cut 3 bases from V and 0 bases from J; bases unmatched to any gene: 5. Germline V gives CDR1 SGHRS, CDR2 YFSETQ. The CDR3 runs 15 residues.

This chain connects TRBV18 to TRBJ2-1; 13 positions agree with TRBD2. Per the germline V gene, CDR1 is KGHSH and CDR2 is LQKENI. The V and J ends lost 0 bases and 8 bases, in that order; junction bases with no gene match: 10. The CDR3 is 18 residues long. The chain's CDR3 is CASSPPELGLAGRDEQFF. As DNA, the CDR3 is TGTGCCAGCTCACCACCAGAACTGGGACTAGCGGGAAGGGATGAGCAGTTCTTC.

In this sample, this clone turned up a few times. This chain joins TRBV3-1 (or the pseudogene TRBV3-2) and TRBJ1-1, with no clear D. Trimming cost V 4 bases and J 0 bases, with 9 bases left between them. The germline CDR1 and CDR2 sequences are LGHDT and YNNKEL (reference sequence). The CDR3 runs 14 residues. The CDR3 reads CASSRAEVNTEAFF. CDR3 coding DNA: TGTGCCAGCAGCCGGGCAGAAGTGAACACTGAAGCTTTCTTT.

The CDR3 protein is CASTTGWYEQYF. In DNA form, the CDR3 reads TGTGCCAGCACCACAGGGTGGTACGAGCAGTACTTC. J is TRBJ2-7 and V is TRBV25-1; TRBD1 might be the D (6 bases). V was pared by 7 bases and J by 4 bases, with 11 bases between. CDR1 and CDR2 (germline): MGHDK, SYGVNS. This CDR3 region has 12 residues.

The chain employs TRBV6-5 and TRBJ1-5; D remains unclear. The CDR3 is 15 amino acids. The V and J ends lost 0 bases and 0 bases respectively, with 6 bases between them. The germline V gene has CDR1 MNHEY and CDR2 SVGAGI. CDR3 DNA sequence: TGTGCCAGCAGTTACTCCAGAGGTAGCAATCAGCCCCAGCATTTT. Translation: CASSYSRGSNQPQHF.

This chain joins TRBV19 and TRBJ2-2; D gene uncertain. The germline V and J ends were trimmed by 4 bases and 5 bases, with 8 bases remaining between them. This CDR3 has 13 amino acids. Looked up from germline, CDR1 is LNHDA and CDR2 is SQIVND (reference sequence). In DNA form, the CDR3 reads TGTGCCAGTAGTAATCGAGGTACCGGGGAGCTGTTTTTT. As protein: CASSNRGTGELFF.

V and J are TRBV20-1 and TRBJ2-5; D is uncertain. Per the germline V gene, CDR1 is DFQATT and CDR2 is SNEGSKA (reference sequence). The CDR3 runs to 10 residues. CDR3 amino acids: CSLYQETQYF. The CDR3 DNA is TGCAGCCTGTACCAAGAGACCCAGTACTTC.

The chain has TRBV4-1 and TRBJ1-2, with 7 bases identical to TRBD1. Unmatched junction bases numbered 6, after V lost 1 base and J lost 4 bases. CDR3 length equals 15 residues. Germline lookup yields CDR1 MGHRA and CDR2 YSYEKL. CDR3 loop: CASSQVWQGGYGYTF. The CDR3 region has the DNA TGCGCCAGCAGCCAAGTTTGGCAGGGGGGCTATGGCTACACCTTC.

CDR3 protein: CASKGSGAINEQFF. Here the CDR3 DNA reads TGTGCCAGCAAGGGTAGCGGGGCCATAAATGAGCAGTTCTTC. This chain joins TRBV27 and TRBJ2-1, with 8 bases identical to TRBD2. V shed 7 bases, J shed 7 bases, and the junction held 9 bases outside the gene matches. Germline CDR1 and CDR2: MNHEY and SMNVEV (reference sequence). The CDR3 spans 14 residues.

This clone was seen a few times. This rearrangement joins TRBV19 to TRBJ1-5; D ambiguous. The ends were cut back, 1 base at V and 7 bases at J, with 11 bases in the middle. The CDR3 runs to 14 residues. Germline assignment: CDR1 LNHDA and CDR2 SQIVND (reference sequence). The CDR3 nucleotides are TGTGCCAGTAGTATAGGATACGGGATGCAGCCCCAGCATTTT. This translates into CASSIGYGMQPQHF. The complete variable domain, with remaining parts taken from reference TRBV19 and TRBJ1-5, reads DGGITQSPKYLFRKEGQNVTLSCEQNLNHDAMYWYRQDPGQGLRLIYYSQIVNDFQKGDIAEGYSVSREKKESFPLTVTSAQKNPTAFYLCASSIGYGMQPQHFGDGTRLSIL.

The chain couples TRBV7-2 to TRBJ2-7, with 14 nucleotides matching TRBD2. V dropped 5 bases and J dropped 6; count of bases not matched to a gene: 6. This CDR3 comprises 15 residues. From germline, CDR1 is SGHTA and CDR2 FQGNSA. CDR3 residues: CASSPRTSGRTEQYF. As DNA, the CDR3 is TGTGCCAGCAGCCCTCGGACTAGCGGGAGGACCGAGCAGTACTTC. Filled out from reference TRBV7-2 and TRBJ2-7, the complete variable domain reads GAGVSQSPSNKVTEKGKDVELRCDPISGHTALYWYRQSLGQGLEFLIYFQGNSAPDKSGLPSDRFSAERTGGSVSTLTIQRTQQEDSAVYLCASSPRTSGRTEQYFGPGTRLTVT.

This sequence joins TRBV6-5 and TRBJ2-5, with 11 bases fitting TRBD2. Germline loops: CDR1 MNHEY, CDR2 SVGAGI. CDR3 length: 15 amino acids. V trimming: 6 bases; J trimming: 5 bases; junction bases outside the gene matches: 8. The CDR3 bases are TGTGCCAGCAGAACTAGCGGGGGCCGAGGGGAGACCCAGTACTTC. It is translated as CASRTSGGRGETQYF.

This chain uses TRBV27 with TRBJ2-1; 10 bases match TRBD2. This CDR3 is 14 amino acids long. Germline lookup yields CDR1 MNHEY and CDR2 SMNVEV (reference sequence). V shed 7 bases, J shed 9 bases, and the junction held 9 bases outside the gene matches. In DNA, the CDR3 is TGTGCCAGCAAACGGCTAGCGGGAGCTGGTGAGCAGTTCTTC. Amino acids: CASKRLAGAGEQFF.

This chain connects TRBV7-2 to TRBJ1-6, with 8 nucleotides matching TRBD1. The V gene's germline CDR1 is SGHTA and CDR2 FQGNSA. There are 17 residues in the CDR3. After removal of 5 bases from V and 0 bases from J, the junction contained 6 bases not matched to a gene. Written as DNA, the CDR3 is TGTGCCAGCAGCGTCCAGGGGGCTACCTCCTATAATTCACCCCTCCACTTT. Residues: CASSVQGATSYNSPLHF.

The table lists this clone with a few counts. The rearrangement uses TRBV7-2 and TRBJ2-7; no clear D gene. This CDR3 comprises 16 residues. Germline CDR1 SGHTA, CDR2 FQGNSA. Trimming removed 1 base at V and 0 bases at J, with 13 bases between. CDR3 protein: CASSLESTPRSYEQYF. The CDR3 DNA is TGTGCCAGCAGCTTAGAAAGCACCCCTCGCTCCTACGAGCAGTACTTC.

V and J are TRBV18 and TRBJ1-5; a possible D gene is TRBD1 (6 bases). The CDR3 extends over 15 amino acids. Germline CDR1 reads KGHSH; CDR2 reads LQKENI. V lost 2 bases to trimming and J lost 3 bases, with 11 bases between them. CDR3 protein: CASSPTRDNNQPQHF. The CDR3 DNA reads TGTGCCAGCTCACCAACCCGGGACAACAATCAGCCCCAGCATTTT.

J is TRBJ1-6 and V is TRBV5-1; 10 bases line up with TRBD1. Unmatched junction bases numbered 13, after V lost 4 bases and J lost 0 bases. Germline V gene sequence: CDR1 SGHRS, CDR2 YFSETQ. This CDR3 region has 20 residues. The CDR3 reads CASSPDLDRGPSSYNSPLHF. CDR3 nucleotides: TGCGCCAGCAGCCCCGACCTAGACAGGGGGCCGAGCTCCTATAATTCACCCCTCCACTTT.

This rearrangement joins TRBV2 to TRBJ2-2; the match to TRBD1 covers 10 bases. In germline, CDR1 is SNHLY, CDR2 FYNNEI. There are 15 residues in the CDR3. J lost 7 bases, V lost 6 bases, and 8 bases had no gene match. The CDR3 is CASSRDRGLIGELFF. In DNA, the CDR3 is TGTGCCAGCAGCCGGGACAGGGGTTTAATCGGGGAGCTGTTTTTT.

This clone was seen only a few times. The same CDR3 also results from other DNA sequences found in this sample. V usage is TRBV10-2 and J usage is TRBJ1-5; the D gene is possibly TRBD1 (6 bases). The CDR3 runs to 14 residues. V was pared by 2 bases and J by 6 bases, with 11 bases between. Germline-derived CDR1 and CDR2 are WSHSY and SAAADI. The CDR3 coding sequence is TGCGCCAGCAGTGAGGGTGGGGGCGGTCAGCCCCAGCATTTT. Amino acid sequence: CASSEGGGGQPQHF.

V usage is TRBV2 and J usage is TRBJ1-1; a weak D match, TRBD1 (6 bases). Per the germline V gene, CDR1 is SNHLY and CDR2 is FYNNEI. The CDR3 totals 13 residues. Trimming took 3 bases from V and 7 from J, leaving 12 bases between them. CDR3 sequence: CASSEDRTVEAFF. The CDR3 bases are TGTGCCAGCAGTGAGGATCGGACAGTTGAAGCTTTCTTT.

The J gene is TRBJ2-1, the V gene TRBV11-2; TRBD2 matches 10 bases. Germline V CDR1 and CDR2: SGHAT, FQNNGV. V dropped 5 bases and J dropped 7; count of bases not matched to a gene: 17. This CDR3 has 18 residues. CDR3: CASSPRDLSGGAYNEQFF. The CDR3 DNA follows: TGTGCCAGCAGCCCCCGGGACCTAAGCGGGGGGGCGTATAATGAGCAGTTCTTC. The variable domain in full, with the rest retrieved from reference TRBV11-2 and TRBJ2-1, is EAGVAQSPRYKIIEKRQSVAFWCNPISGHATLYWYQQILGQGPKLLIQFQNNGVVDDSQLPKDRFSAERLKGVDSTLKIQPAKLEDSAVYLCASSPRDLSGGAYNEQFFGPGTRLTVL.

The chain combines TRBV2 with TRBJ2-7, with TRBD2 as a possible D gene (5 bases). The ends were cut back, 3 bases at V and 3 bases at J, with 15 bases in the middle. CDR3 size: 15 residues. CDR1 SNHLY and CDR2 FYNNEI come from the germline V gene. CDR3 DNA sequence: TGTGCCAGCAGTGAGGGCGGACTGTCGATCTACGAGCAGTACTTC. Translation gives CASSEGGLSIYEQYF. Together with reference TRBV2 and TRBJ2-7, the CDR3 gives the full variable domain: EPEVTQTPSHQVTQMGQEVILRCVPISNHLYFYWYRQILGQKVEFLVSFYNNEISEKSEIFDDQFSVERPDGSNFTLKIRSTKLEDSAMYFCASSEGGLSIYEQYFGPGTRLTVT.

This sequence joins TRBV10-2 and TRBJ1-1; tentatively, D is TRBD1 (6 bases). Germline V gene lookup returns CDR1 WSHSY and CDR2 SAAADI. The CDR3 spans 13 residues. The V end was cut by 8 bases, the J end by 0 bases, with 10 bases between. CDR3 sequence (DNA): TGCGCCAGCGCGGACAGCATGAACACTGAAGCTTTCTTT. This sequence encodes CASADSMNTEAFF.

V gene TRBV9 combines with J gene TRBJ1-1, with a tentative D call TRBD1 (6 bases). The length of the CDR3 is 15 residues. Germline loops: CDR1 SGDLS, CDR2 YYNGEE. V shed 4 bases and J shed 3 bases, with 16 bases lying between them. The CDR3 reads CASSPLKQGHTEAFF. The CDR3 region has the DNA TGTGCCAGCAGCCCACTTAAACAGGGCCACACTGAAGCTTTCTTT.